These T cell receptor beta chains were read from a single sample in a study of T-cell memory formation after mild COVID-19. From the 5' RACE reads, TCRdb called clonotypes with MiXCR, one entry per CDR3 protein. The sample has roughly 600,000 distinct CDR3 sequences, under 20% seen once. The specimen was PBMCs or a T cell subset sorted from them (not recorded which). The receptors come from an adult woman who had mild COVID-19 (a few samples of this study predate the infection). Cell type and time point are not known. Both conserved end residues are part of each CDR3. D genes are given only for firm matches. For some rows the clone size is stated as once, few or many, or as a class when expanded; others skip it.

d_gene: TRBD1
j_gene: TRBJ1-2
v_gene: TRBV6-5
abundance: -
CDR3aa: CASSRDRVGYTF
CDR3nt: TGTGCCAGCAGTCGGGACAGGGTTGGCTACACCTTC

d_gene: -
j_gene: TRBJ1-5
v_gene: TRBV3-1
abundance: few
CDR3aa: CASSPTPNPGAGSQPQHF
CDR3nt: TGTGCCAGCAGCCCGACTCCAAACCCCGGGGCGGGAAGTCAGCCCCAGCATTTT

d_gene: TRBD2
j_gene: TRBJ2-1
v_gene: TRBV3-1
abundance: many
CDR3aa: CASSSRLAGTYNEQFF
CDR3nt: TGTGCCAGCAGCTCCCGACTAGCGGGGACCTACAATGAGCAGTTCTTC

d_gene: -
j_gene: TRBJ2-5
v_gene: TRBV18
abundance: few
CDR3aa: CASSPGLIETQYF
CDR3nt: TGTGCCAGCTCACCTGGCCTTATAGAGACCCAGTACTTC

d_gene: -
j_gene: TRBJ1-1
v_gene: TRBV18
abundance: -
CDR3aa: CASSPPQLNTEAFF
CDR3nt: TGTGCCAGCTCACCACCACAGTTGAACACTGAAGCTTTCTTT

d_gene: -
j_gene: TRBJ2-3
v_gene: TRBV10-3
abundance: -
CDR3aa: CATAGELGTDTQYF
CDR3nt: TGTGCCACCGCCGGCGAGTTAGGGACAGATACGCAGTATTTT

d_gene: -
j_gene: TRBJ1-3
v_gene: TRBV7-9
abundance: few
CDR3aa: CASSLGGAVSGNTIYF
CDR3nt: TGTGCCAGCAGCTTAGGGGGGGCAGTCTCTGGAAACACCATATATTTT

d_gene: TRBD2
j_gene: TRBJ2-1
v_gene: TRBV12-3/TRBV12-4
abundance: -
CDR3aa: CASSIRTSGSYNEQFF
CDR3nt: TGTGCCAGCAGTATCCGGACTAGCGGGTCCTACAATGAGCAGTTCTTC

d_gene: -
j_gene: TRBJ1-3
v_gene: TRBV7-8
abundance: few
CDR3aa: CASSLSLETAGNTIYF
CDR3nt: TGTGCCAGCAGCCTCTCTCTGGAGACGGCTGGAAACACCATATATTTT

d_gene: -
j_gene: TRBJ2-5
v_gene: TRBV6-5
abundance: few
CDR3aa: CASSGVAETQYF
CDR3nt: TGTGCCAGCTCCGGGGTAGCGGAGACCCAGTACTTC

d_gene: -
j_gene: TRBJ1-2
v_gene: TRBV7-2
abundance: -
CDR3aa: CASSSHGGNYGYTF
CDR3nt: TGTGCCAGCAGCTCCCATGGGGGTAACTATGGCTACACCTTC

d_gene: TRBD2
j_gene: TRBJ2-1
v_gene: TRBV7-8
abundance: -
CDR3aa: CASSLGRLAGIGEQFF
CDR3nt: TGTGCCAGCAGCTTAGGTCGTCTAGCGGGGATAGGTGAGCAGTTCTTC